Shown below are 30 T cell receptor beta chains from a single sample sequenced in a study of T cells in localized non-small cell lung cancer. The repertoire was sequenced with immunoSEQ multiplex PCR; TCRdb's copy has only in-frame clones and lacks some. Of 35,000 to 45,000 clones listed, around 80% are singletons. This material consisted of peripheral blood, taken before any cancer treatment. The receptors derive from a male donor aged 60 or over with stage III squamous cell lung carcinoma.

The V gene is TRBV6-5, the J gene TRBJ1-3; 7 bases agree with TRBD1. From germline, CDR1 is MNHEY and CDR2 SVGAGI. The V segment lost 4 bases and the J segment 2 bases; nucleotides outside the gene matches: 5. This CDR3 is 15 amino acids long. This CDR3 reads CASSSGQAPGNTIYF. The DNA of the CDR3 is TGTGCCAGCAGTTCCGGACAGGCACCTGGAAACACCATATATTTT.

The chain links TRBV5-1 to TRBJ2-2, with 10 nucleotides matching TRBD1. This CDR3 contains 15 residues. Trimming cost V 5 bases and J 1 base; bases outside gene matches: 2. Germline V gene sequence: CDR1 SGHRS, CDR2 YFSETQ. The CDR3 is CASRRTGGNTGELFF. The CDR3 DNA reads as TGCGCCAGCAGACGGACAGGGGGGAACACCGGGGAGCTGTTTTTT. Variable domain in full (rest from reference TRBV5-1 and TRBJ2-2): KAGVTQTPRYLIKTRGQQVTLSCSPISGHRSVSWYQQTPGQGLQFLFEYFSETQRNKGNFPGRFSGRQFSNSRSEMNVSTLELGDSALYLCASRRTGGNTGELFFGEGSRLTVL.

The genes are TRBV27 and TRBJ2-1; D unresolved. From germline, CDR1 is MNHEY and CDR2 SMNVEV (reference sequence). The CDR3 spans 13 residues. Trimming removed 7 bases from V and 5 bases from J, with 12 bases in between. This CDR3 is CASTGRSDNEQFF. Here the CDR3 DNA reads TGTGCCAGCACCGGCAGATCCGACAATGAGCAGTTCTTC.

This sequence joins TRBV19 and TRBJ1-5; D unclear. From germline, CDR1 is LNHDA and CDR2 SQIVND (reference sequence). Deletions cut 3 bases from V and 4 bases from J, with 16 bases between. The CDR3 loop spans 16 amino acids. DNA of the CDR3: TGTGCCAGTAGTATGGGTGCGGCGGATAGAAATCAGCCCCAGCATTTT. Encoded protein: CASSMGAADRNQPQHF.

The gene calls are TRBV19 and TRBJ1-1, with TRBD1 as a possible D gene (5 bases). CDR1 is LNHDA and CDR2 is SQIVND in the germline V gene (reference sequence). The CDR3 loop spans 15 amino acids. V was shortened by 5 bases and J by 10 bases, with 23 bases between the two germline ends. CDR3: CASSLLRETTRAAFF. The DNA for the CDR3 is TGTGCCAGTAGTCTCCTCAGGGAGACAACTAGGGCAGCTTTCTTT.

DNA for the CDR3: TGTGCCAGTAGTAATACTCCGGGACCACGCACAGATACGCAGTATTTT. This codes for CASSNTPGPRTDTQYF. The chain couples TRBV19 to TRBJ2-3, with D perhaps given as TRBD1 or TRBD2 (5 bases each). V lost 4 bases, J lost 1 base, and 15 bases lay in between. Germline assignment: CDR1 LNHDA and CDR2 SQIVND (reference sequence). This CDR3 is 16 amino acids long.

The chain links TRBV18 to TRBJ1-2; 11 nucleotides match TRBD1. The CDR3 is 13 residues long. The germline V gene encodes CDR1 KGHSH and CDR2 LQKENI. V shed 4 bases and J 8 bases; nucleotides not matched to a gene: 3. The CDR3 protein is CASSRTGGEGYTF. The CDR3 DNA reads TGTGCCAGCTCACGGACAGGGGGCGAGGGCTACACCTTC.

The chain joins TRBV7-2 to TRBJ2-1, with 10 positions matching TRBD2. J gave up 4 bases and V 5 bases, and 2 bases lay outside the gene matches. The length of the CDR3 is 14 residues. Germline V gives CDR1 SGHTA, CDR2 FQGNSA. CDR3: CASSPGLAYNEQFF. CDR3 nucleotides: TGTGCCAGCAGCCCGGGACTAGCGTACAATGAGCAGTTCTTC.

This sequence joins TRBV5-8 and TRBJ2-1, with 8 bases matching TRBD2. Germline values: CDR1 SGHTS, CDR2 YDEGEE. The CDR3 length is 14 residues. With 0 bases clipped from V and 8 bases from J, the junction kept 4 bases outside the gene matches. The CDR3 sequence: CASSLVSGAHEQFF. The CDR3 coding sequence is TGTGCCAGCAGCTTGGTTAGCGGGGCCCATGAGCAGTTCTTC.

The chain combines TRBV10-3 with TRBJ2-1; 11 bases line up with TRBD2. This CDR3 is built from 14 residues. V lost 10 bases and J lost 4; bases outside the gene matches: 6. Germline-derived CDR1 and CDR2 are ENHRY and SYGVKD. The chain's CDR3 is CASTSGRSYNEQFF. CDR3 DNA: TGTGCCAGTACTAGCGGGAGAAGTTACAATGAGCAGTTCTTC.

V and J are TRBV7-8 and TRBJ2-5, with a possible D match to TRBD2 (6 bases). Germline V lookup: CDR1 SGHVS, CDR2 FQNEAQ. V dropped 5 bases and J dropped 2 bases, with 12 bases sitting between them. This CDR3 contains 14 residues. The CDR3 DNA reads TGTGCCAGCAGCACGGGACTGGGACAAGAGACCCAGTACTTC. It codes for CASSTGLGQETQYF.

The rearrangement links TRBV18 to TRBJ1-4; 7 nucleotides line up with TRBD1. CDR3 length: 16 residues. Germline values: CDR1 KGHSH, CDR2 LQKENI. The V segment lost 1 base and the J segment 0 bases; nucleotides outside the gene matches: 2. The CDR3 DNA reads TGTGCCAGCTCACCACGGGGACAGACAACTAATGAAAAACTGTTTTTT. Residues: CASSPRGQTTNEKLFF. Based on the CDR3 plus reference TRBV18 and TRBJ1-4, the full variable domain is NAGVMQNPRHLVRRRGQEARLRCSPMKGHSHVYWYRQLPEEGLKFMVYLQKENIIDESGMPKERFSAEFPKEGPSILRIQQVVRGDSAAYFCASSPRGQTTNEKLFFGSGTQLSVL.

V gene TRBV7-9 combines with J gene TRBJ1-1; 10 bases are shared with TRBD1. The germline gives CDR1 SEHNR, CDR2 FQNEAQ (reference sequence). Losses at the gene ends were 6 bases for V and 1 base for J; bases not matched to a gene: 5. This CDR3 has 15 residues. The CDR3 reads CASRADRGWNTEAFF. CDR3 DNA: TGTGCCAGCAGGGCGGACAGGGGGTGGAACACTGAAGCTTTCTTT.

J is TRBJ2-3 and V is TRBV10-2, with D hard to call. Trimming shortened V by 7 bases and J by 4 bases, and 3 bases separated the two germline ends. Germline lookup yields CDR1 WSHSY and CDR2 SAAADI. This CDR3 spans 10 amino acids. This CDR3 reads CASTPDTQYF. The CDR3 DNA reads as TGCGCCAGCACCCCAGATACGCAGTATTTT.

This rearrangement joins TRBV13 to TRBJ2-1; 12 nucleotides agree with TRBD2. CDR1 PRHDT and CDR2 FYEKMQ come from the germline V gene (reference sequence). Germline trimming cut 5 bases from V and 8 bases from J; bases unmatched to any gene: 16. This CDR3 comprises 18 residues. The CDR3 spells CASSPRQGLAGGRHEQFF. The DNA of the CDR3 is TGTGCCAGCAGCCCCCGACAGGGGCTAGCGGGAGGGAGGCATGAGCAGTTCTTC.

The chain recombines TRBV10-3 with TRBJ1-2; TRBD1 matches 7 bases. From germline, CDR1 is ENHRY and CDR2 SYGVKD. This CDR3 spans 15 amino acids. With V trimmed by 7 bases and J by 4 bases, 12 bases remained unmatched. CDR3 amino acids: CAITKEQGSTYGYTF. CDR3 coding DNA: TGTGCCATCACCAAGGAACAGGGGTCTACCTATGGCTACACCTTC.

The chain has TRBV19 and TRBJ1-1, with D tentatively TRBD1 (6 bases). From germline, CDR1 is LNHDA and CDR2 SQIVND (reference sequence). This CDR3 comprises 16 residues. Trimming stripped 0 bases from V and 4 bases from J, with 15 bases between. The CDR3: CASSIDQGTYPTEAFF. As DNA, the CDR3 is TGTGCCAGTAGTATAGATCAGGGGACCTATCCCACTGAAGCTTTCTTT.

As for this clone: Different DNA sequences within this sample yield the same CDR3. The CDR3 DNA reads TGTGCCAGCTCACCACCAGAGGGAGGGGGCACTGAAGCTTTCTTT. It yields the protein CASSPPEGGGTEAFF. V usage is TRBV18 and J usage is TRBJ1-1, with a weak D call TRBD1 (6 bases). Per germline, CDR1 KGHSH and CDR2 LQKENI. Trimming cost V 0 bases and J 4 bases, with 12 bases left between them. The CDR3 runs 15 residues.

This clone has more than one count but fewer than ten. CDR3 amino acids: CASSVTDTQYF. The CDR3 DNA reads TGTGCCAGCAGCGTGACAGATACGCAGTATTTT. The rearrangement joins TRBV7-2 to TRBJ2-3; D remains unclear. CDR3 size: 11 residues. The V end was cut by 5 bases, the J end by 3 bases, with 3 bases between. Looked up from germline, CDR1 is SGHTA and CDR2 is FQGNSA. Full variable domain (outside the CDR3, taken from reference TRBV7-2 and TRBJ2-3): GAGVSQSPSNKVTEKGKDVELRCDPISGHTALYWYRQSLGQGLEFLIYFQGNSAPDKSGLPSDRFSAERTGGSVSTLTIQRTQQEDSAVYLCASSVTDTQYFGPGTRLTVL.

The V gene is TRBV7-8, the J gene TRBJ1-5, with D maybe TRBD1 (5 bases). The length of the CDR3 is 14 residues. Germline CDR1 SGHVS, CDR2 FQNEAQ. The V and J ends lost 5 bases and 7 bases respectively, with 15 bases between them. The chain's CDR3 is CASSQAGGEQPQHF. The CDR3 nucleotides are TGTGCCAGCAGCCAAGCAGGAGGGGAGCAGCCCCAGCATTTT.

This clone was detected only a few times. The chain recombines TRBV10-1 with TRBJ1-1, with D unclear. The V gene's germline CDR1 is WNHNN and CDR2 SYGVQD (reference sequence). The CDR3 contains 12 residues. Trimming took 3 bases from V and 11 from J, leaving 13 bases between them. The CDR3 region is CASSDSGSRAFF. CDR3 in DNA: TGCGCCAGCAGTGATTCGGGGAGTCGCGCTTTCTTT.

The chain has TRBV5-1 and TRBJ1-1, with 7 bases lining up with TRBD1. Trimming removed 2 bases from V and 4 bases from J; junction bases left unmatched: 8. This CDR3 comprises 15 residues. Germline values: CDR1 SGHRS, CDR2 YFSETQ. The CDR3 loop is CASSLRGGGSTEAFF. CDR3 nucleotide sequence: TGCGCCAGCAGCTTACGAGGGGGCGGGAGCACTGAAGCTTTCTTT.

The chain carries TRBV19 and TRBJ2-3, with no clear D. Between the trimmed V and J ends, which lost 6 bases and 2 bases, there was a span of 9 bases. The length of the CDR3 is 13 residues. Germline CDR1 reads LNHDA; CDR2 reads SQIVND (reference sequence). Here the CDR3 reads CASSYTLTDTQYF. CDR3 bases: TGTGCCAGTAGCTATACCCTCACAGATACGCAGTATTTT.

This CDR3 reads CASSEIGYNEQFF. The DNA for the CDR3 is TGTGCCAGCAGTGAAATCGGTTACAATGAGCAGTTCTTC. V usage is TRBV6-1 and J usage is TRBJ2-1; D is unclear. Germline CDR1 reads MNHNS; CDR2 reads SASEGT. The V end was cut by 2 bases, the J end by 4 bases, with 6 bases between. This CDR3 contains 13 residues.

The V gene is TRBV19, the J gene TRBJ2-3, with D perhaps TRBD2 (6 bases). V shed 3 bases and J shed 4 bases, with 11 bases lying between them. Per germline, CDR1 LNHDA and CDR2 SQIVND (reference sequence). CDR3 length: 14 residues. CDR3 nucleotides: TGTGCCAGTAGTATCGGGAGCTGGGCAGATACGCAGTATTTT. It specifies CASSIGSWADTQYF.

V and J are TRBV4-2 and TRBJ1-5; 7 bases agree with TRBD1. This CDR3 has 14 residues. CDR1 and CDR2 from the germline V gene are LGHNA and YNFKEQ. J was trimmed by 3 bases and V by 4 bases; bases with no gene match: 3. The CDR3 sequence is CASSRGQDNQPQHF. CDR3 nucleotide sequence: TGTGCCAGCAGCCGTGGACAGGACAATCAGCCCCAGCATTTT.

The gene calls are TRBV9 and TRBJ2-1; 11 bases match TRBD2. Trimming removed 4 bases from V and 3 bases from J; junction bases left unmatched: 3. The V gene's germline CDR1 is SGDLS and CDR2 YYNGEE. This CDR3 has 15 residues. The DNA of the CDR3 is TGTGCCAGCAGCAAACTAGCGGGGGTCTACAATGAGCAGTTCTTC. This gives the protein CASSKLAGVYNEQFF. The entire variable domain, with the rest obtained from reference TRBV9 and TRBJ2-1, is as follows: DSGVTQTPKHLITATGQRVTLRCSPRSGDLSVYWYQQSLDQGLQFLIQYYNGEERAKGNILERFSAQQFPDLHSELNLSSLELGDSALYFCASSKLAGVYNEQFFGPGTRLTVL.

V is TRBV5-5 and J is TRBJ2-2; D possibly corresponds to TRBD1 (6 bases). CDR1 is SGHKS, CDR2 YYEKEE, per germline (reference sequence). This CDR3 spans 13 amino acids. The V gene lost 5 bases and the J gene lost 9 bases, with 14 bases spanning the gap. The CDR3: CASSSQGMWELFF. The CDR3 DNA sequence: TGTGCCAGCAGTTCCCAGGGGATGTGGGAGCTGTTTTTT. Looking up the rest from reference TRBV5-5 and TRBJ2-2 gives the full variable domain: DAGVTQSPTHLIKTRGQQVTLRCSPISGHKSVSWYQQVLGQGPQFIFQYYEKEERGRGNFPDRFSARQFPNYSSELNVNALLLGDSALYLCASSSQGMWELFFGEGSRLTVL.

V usage is TRBV2 and J usage is TRBJ2-7; 9 positions agree with TRBD1. Germline values: CDR1 SNHLY, CDR2 FYNNEI. J gave up 2 bases and V 4 bases, and 12 bases lay outside the gene matches. The CDR3 loop spans 17 amino acids. CDR3 in DNA: TGTGCCAGCAGTGCTTCTCTCGGGACAGGGATAGCCTACGAGCAGTACTTC. Amino acids: CASSASLGTGIAYEQYF.

V usage is TRBV7-8 and J usage is TRBJ1-1; D is ambiguous. The V gene lost 1 base and the J gene lost 1 base, with 10 bases spanning the gap. Germline-derived CDR1 and CDR2 are SGHVS and FQNEAQ. This CDR3 region has 15 residues. This chain's CDR3 is CASSLDGHKNTEAFF. CDR3 bases: TGTGCCAGCAGCTTAGATGGCCATAAGAACACTGAAGCTTTCTTT.